A selection of T cell receptor beta chains follows, all from one sample in a study of shared clonotypes between healthy human individuals. Profiled with immunoSEQ multiplex PCR; TCRdb holds only in-frame clones, not every one. The sample lists around 2,000,000 clones, approximately 94% occurring once. The sequenced sample was naive CD8+ T cells from PBMCs. The source of these receptors is a young man in good health. Some clones in this sample may be carry-over from other donors' samples. The CDR3 runs from the conserved cysteine through the conserved F or W. D genes are given only for firm matches. A row's size may be missing; if present it is once, few, many or a size class.

abundance,v_gene,j_gene,d_gene,CDR3aa,CDR3nt
.,TRBV9,TRBJ2-7,TRBD1,CASSPRQGSYEQYF,TGTGCCAGCAGCCCCCGACAGGGCTCCTACGAGCAGTACTTC
.,TRBV19,TRBJ2-3,.,CASSFLALGTDTQYF,TGTGCCAGTAGTTTCCTAGCCCTCGGAACAGATACGCAGTATTTT
.,TRBV2,TRBJ2-7,.,CASSEPRGLNSYEQYF,TGTGCCAGCAGTGAGCCCAGGGGTCTAAACTCCTACGAGCAGTACTTC
.,TRBV28,TRBJ2-3,.,CASISGREGPRDTQYF,TGTGCCAGCATCTCGGGCCGAGAGGGGCCTAGGGATACGCAGTATTTT
.,TRBV19,TRBJ2-7,.,CASSIGARVYEQYF,TGTGCCAGTAGTATAGGAGCCAGGGTCTACGAGCAGTACTTC
.,TRBV18,TRBJ2-1,TRBD1,CASSPRTGSSYNEQFF,TGTGCCAGCTCACCACGGACAGGCAGCTCCTACAATGAGCAGTTCTTC
once,TRBV19,TRBJ1-4,TRBD1,CASSMAWTGNEKLFF,TGTGCCAGTAGTATGGCCTGGACAGGGAATGAAAAACTGTTTTTT
.,TRBV7-9,TRBJ1-2,.,CASSQRDTLNYGYTF,TGTGCCAGCAGCCAACGGGACACCTTGAACTATGGCTACACCTTC
.,TRBV19,TRBJ2-1,.,CASSTRGWVNEQFF,TGTGCCAGTAGTACCCGAGGCTGGGTCAATGAGCAGTTCTTC
.,TRBV27,TRBJ2-3,TRBD1,CASTPIGDRGLTDTQYF,TGTGCCAGCACTCCCATAGGGGACAGGGGGTTAACAGATACGCAGTATTTT
.,TRBV13,TRBJ2-1,.,CASYGAGSSYNEQFF,TGTGCCAGCTACGGGGCGGGAAGCTCCTACAATGAGCAGTTCTTC
once,TRBV4-1,TRBJ2-5,TRBD1,CASSQPGQGEETQYF,TGCGCCAGCAGCCAGCCGGGACAGGGGGAAGAGACCCAGTACTTC
.,TRBV9,TRBJ2-1,.,CASGTPYNEQFF,TGTGCCAGCGGAACACCCTACAATGAGCAGTTCTTC
.,TRBV27,TRBJ2-2,.,CASVGGSRNTGELFF,TGTGCCAGCGTTGGGGGGAGCCGAAACACCGGGGAGCTGTTTTTT
.,TRBV4-2,TRBJ2-1,.,CASSPDTYPHNEQFF,TGTGCCAGCAGCCCTGACACATATCCGCACAATGAGCAGTTCTTC
.,TRBV5-6,TRBJ1-1,.,CASTLSGTEAFF,TGTGCCAGCACCCTATCGGGCACTGAAGCTTTCTTT
.,TRBV30,TRBJ2-7,TRBD2,CAWSGGGEQYF,TGTGCCTGGAGTGGCGGGGGCGAGCAGTACTTC
.,TRBV27,TRBJ2-1,.,CASSLGRGNEQFF,TGTGCCAGCAGTTTAGGTCGCGGCAATGAGCAGTTCTTC
.,TRBV27,TRBJ2-5,.,CASSLGETQYF,TGTGCCAGCAGCCTTGGAGAGACCCAGTACTTC
.,TRBV6-1,TRBJ1-1,TRBD1,CASIKRTGEPEAFF,TGTGCCAGCATCAAGAGAACAGGGGAACCTGAAGCTTTCTTT
.,TRBV27,TRBJ2-7,.,CATAIGSIDYEQYF,TGTGCCACCGCGATCGGTTCCATCGATTACGAGCAGTACTTC
.,TRBV7-9,TRBJ2-1,TRBD2,CASSLRTSAYNEQFF,TGTGCCAGCAGCTTACGGACTAGCGCGTACAATGAGCAGTTCTTC
once,TRBV9,TRBJ2-7,.,CASSPAGSPYYEQYF,TGTGCCAGCAGCCCCGCGGGCTCTCCTTACTACGAGCAGTACTTC
.,TRBV1,TRBJ2-2,.,CTSSQDWSNTGELFF,TGCACCAGCAGCCAAGATTGGTCGAACACCGGGGAGCTGTTTTTT
.,TRBV4-3,TRBJ2-2,TRBD2,CASSQDGISGSTGELFF,TGCGCCAGCAGTCAAGATGGGATTAGCGGGAGTACCGGGGAGCTGTTTTTT
.,TRBV5-5,TRBJ2-7,TRBD1,CASTKERGTGTYEQYF,TGTGCCAGCACCAAAGAGAGAGGGACAGGGACCTACGAGCAGTACTTC
.,TRBV5-6,TRBJ2-7,TRBD2,CASSWGDSGTQRDEQYF,TGTGCCAGCAGCTGGGGGGATAGCGGGACTCAAAGGGACGAGCAGTACTTC
once,TRBV10-2,TRBJ2-3,TRBD2,CASSESRTSGRPDTQYF,TGCGCCAGCAGTGAGTCGCGGACTAGCGGGAGACCAGATACGCAGTATTTT
.,TRBV2,TRBJ2-1,TRBD2,CASSETVGGRAFNEQFF,TGTGCCAGCAGTGAAACGGTGGGCGGGAGGGCCTTCAATGAGCAGTTCTTC
.,TRBV5-4,TRBJ1-1,.,CASSLRVGTEAFF,TGTGCCAGCAGCTTGAGGGTTGGCACTGAAGCTTTCTTT
.,TRBV4-2,TRBJ2-1,TRBD2,CASSQGTSGRWHNEQFF,TGTGCCAGCAGCCAAGGGACTAGCGGGAGGTGGCACAATGAGCAGTTCTTC
.,TRBV6-5,TRBJ2-2,.,CASSYSSIGTGELFF,TGTGCCAGCAGTTACTCCTCGATCGGGACCGGGGAGCTGTTTTTT
.,TRBV30,TRBJ2-3,TRBD2,CAWSRTSGRAFRRDTQYF,TGTGCCTGGAGTAGGACTAGCGGGAGAGCCTTCAGGAGAGATACGCAGTATTTT
.,TRBV4-3,TRBJ2-7,TRBD1,CASSQALTGEYYHYEQYF,TGCGCCAGCAGCCAAGCCCTGACAGGGGAATATTACCACTACGAGCAGTACTTC